Below, one T cell receptor beta chain is given with its context. At least ten counts were recorded for this clonotype. Its antigen is not yet known. No base quality information exists; no much larger clone differs at one position. Spanning cysteine to phenylalanine, the CDR3 consists of 14 amino acids. This entry keeps only the CDR3 DNA: 42 bases, framed from base 1. At the junction V is shortened by 6 bases and J by 1 base; bases outside the gene matches: 0. Looking up the germline V gene yields CDR1 ENHRY and CDR2 SYGVKD. Explained via the paper, the time point label denotes: patch test 3, about 24 weeks after DPC sensitization. The treatment or condition label, as the study defines it: therapeutic diphenylcyclopropenone sensitization with weekly scalp DPC. At each patch-test visit, blood was drawn before the patch test was applied. Eligible patients were aged 18 to 70, diagnosed with alopecia, deemed suitable for DPC therapy, and excluded if pregnant. Total RNA was extracted from unfractionated whole blood that had been collected in Tempus Blood RNA tubes.

The data were obtained in a study of human T cells and chemical hapten exposure (dated by TCRdb to the early 2020s). Concerning the study at large: For sensitization, 2% DPC in acetone was applied to a 2 cm by 2 cm area of upper inner arm skin. For TCR sequencing, blood came from 25 to 30 alopecia patients at anywhere from one to four time points (pre-sensitization, 2, 6 and 24 weeks). Patch tests used Finn chambers with 0.01% DPC on the upper back, scored after 6 days by International Contact Dermatitis Research Group standards. Blood samples were taken from patients before sensitization (week 0) and at 2, 6 and about 24 weeks after DPC sensitization. Throughout the study period of roughly 24 weeks, patients also received therapeutic DPC doses to the scalp every week. The patient cohort, mostly female, included alopecia areata with under or over 50% scalp involvement, alopecia totalis and alopecia universalis. The study tracked peripheral blood TCR repertoire changes in vivo during primary and secondary sensitization to the hapten diphenylcyclopropenone (DPC) in alopecia patients. Libraries were pooled for sequencing, and per-sample TCR yields varied mainly because of small differences in library volumes within the pool. What the work shows at the level of the full study, not this receptor alone: DPC sensitization did not change how many TCRs were above 1 in 1000 frequency, and no evidence was found of alterations in global repertoire structure. Expanded TCRs formed significantly more large CDR3 similarity clusters than pre-sensitization or healthy control sets, consistent with antigen-driven responses. Patch test score correlated positively with the number of PT1 expanded TCRs, reaching significance at thresholds 8, 16 and 32 but not at 4. Repeated subsampling changed both the strength of the expansion versus patch-test correlation and the threshold at which the correlation became significant. Because all patients had alopecia, a presumed autoimmune disease, the immune response of the patients might differ from that of healthy individuals.

Library construction relied on RACE. Sequencing used a NextSeq 500. During library preparation, unique molecular identifiers were attached to individual cDNA molecules so that TCRs could be counted quantitatively and reproducibly. Each blood RNA sample was used to sequence both TCR alpha and TCR beta chains. From the authors' description of their analysis: The median number of TCRs per sample was roughly 94,000, ranging from roughly 23,224 to 690,600. The Decombinator software suite was used to annotate V, J and CDR3 in the TCR reads. Every sample was subsampled to the same number of TCRs (28,000) for the PS versus PT1 abundance plots. Expanded TCRs were defined as absent before sensitization and observed at least eight times at the 2-week time point. TCRdb cleaned the public reads at Q25 with fastp, built clones with MiXCR and kept in-frame beta chains. Rows merge per CDR3 protein into single entries with the most common DNA and genes. The V and J calls were determined by TCRdb, not by the authors. The sample table lists 95,000 to 150,000 distinct CDR3 sequences, about 11% of them with a count of one. The ten largest make up over 2% of the sample.

The sequence is built from TRBV10-3 and TRBJ2-6, with 7 bases in between that match TRBD1. Sequencing was performed on whole blood, taken in connection with sensitization to the hapten diphenylcyclopropenone (DPC). This sequence originates from a woman between 50 and 59 years old with alopecia areata. Some clones in this sample may be carry-over from other donors' samples. The CDR3 here reads CAIRDRSGANVLTF. The sequenced DNA is TGTGCCATCAGGGACAGGTCTGGGGCCAACGTCCTGACTTTC.